The clone carrying this TCR beta chain came up a few times. At one boundary the junction diverges from the germline segment, which might be a read error. From approximately 550 ng of total RNA, TCR beta-specific cDNA was reverse-transcribed using a constant-region primer. ARM-PCR was slightly modified, and three nested multiplex PCR rounds with it gave rise to the TCR beta libraries. The first two PCR rounds used TRBV1-TRBV30 primers with a Cbeta primer, nine to eleven cycles each. One entry per CDR3 protein, called by TCRdb with MiXCR from the multiplex PCR reads. The table records 40,000 to 60,000 distinct CDR3 sequences, 70% to 85% of them present only once. The CDR3 covers 14 residues. CDR1 is SGHAT, CDR2 FQNNGV, per germline. These data originate in a study of tumor-infiltrating lymphocytes in primary liver carcinoma. Extraction of RNA together with DNA used 20-30 mg of unsorted bulk tissue.

This chain uses TRBV11-2 with TRBJ2-7; D uncertain. This receptor was taken from a man between 35 and 55 years old with primary liver carcinoma and hepatitis B virus infection. Sequencing was carried out using liver tumor tissue from sampling region 3. Subset described: tumor region T3, left-lateral pole. The CDR3 bases are TGTGCCAGCAGTTTAACTGACACCGCCTACAAGCAGTACTTC. Amino acid sequence: CASSLTDTAYKQYF.